This TCR beta chain appears in the sequencing data of a study of CD8 T cells in Susac syndrome. The multiple sclerosis controls were treatment-naive patients with relapsing-remitting disease that was stable or active. The study's findings and limits: A relatively small number of individuals underwent TCR sequencing and HLA analysis.

Reverse transcription of 0.5 to 1 ug RNA was performed with random hexamers. Multiplex immunoSEQ PCR targeted 54 Vbeta and 13 Jbeta TCR beta segments. TCRdb ran MiXCR on the immunoSEQ multiplex PCR reads and lists one entry per CDR3 protein. The sample shows 130,000 or so distinct CDR3 sequences, around 86% of them seen only once. V shed 3 bases, J shed 1 base, and the junction held 9 bases outside the gene matches. This CDR3 comprises 17 residues. The germline V gene encodes CDR1 MGHRA and CDR2 YSYEKL. A single count supports this clonotype. The antigen remains unidentified. The sequenced material came from CD8+ T cells from PBMCs. This chain links TRBV4-1 with TRBJ2-5; 9 bases match TRBD1. The receptor was isolated from a human donor with multiple sclerosis. CDR3 sequence: CASSQIRDRVGQETQYF. Written as DNA, the CDR3 is TGCGCCAGCAGCCAGATCCGGGACAGGGTGGGCCAAGAGACCCAGTACTTC.